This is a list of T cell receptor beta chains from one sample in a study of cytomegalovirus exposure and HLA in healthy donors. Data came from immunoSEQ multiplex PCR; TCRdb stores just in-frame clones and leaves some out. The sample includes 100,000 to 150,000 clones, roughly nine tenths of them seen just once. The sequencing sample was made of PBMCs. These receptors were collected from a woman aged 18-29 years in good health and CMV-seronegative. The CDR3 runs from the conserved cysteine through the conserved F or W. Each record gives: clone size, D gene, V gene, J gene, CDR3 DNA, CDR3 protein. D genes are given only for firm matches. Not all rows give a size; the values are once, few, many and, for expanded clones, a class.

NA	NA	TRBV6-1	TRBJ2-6	TGTGCCAGCAGTGACAGGTTCTCTGGGGCCAACGTCCTGACTTTC	CASSDRFSGANVLTF
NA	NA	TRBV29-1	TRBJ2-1	TGCAGCGTTGTAATAGCGACCTACAATGAGCAGTTCTTC	CSVVIATYNEQFF
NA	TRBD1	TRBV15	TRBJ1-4	TGTGCCACCAGCCGAGGACAGGGGAATGAAAAACTGTTTTTT	CATSRGQGNEKLFF
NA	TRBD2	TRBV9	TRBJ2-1	TGTGCCAGCAGCGCCCCCGGGGGGGTGGGCTACAATGAGCAGTTCTTC	CASSAPGGVGYNEQFF
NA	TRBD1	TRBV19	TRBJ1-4	TGTGCCAGTAGTATGCAGACAGGGTATAATGAAAAACTGTTTTTT	CASSMQTGYNEKLFF
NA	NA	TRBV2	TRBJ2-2	TGTGCCAGCAGCGAAGACAATGCGAACACCGGGGAGCTGTTTTTT	CASSEDNANTGELFF
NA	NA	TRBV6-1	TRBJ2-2	TGTGCCAGCGTGAGGTTGCGCGCGAACACCGGGGAGCTGTTTTTT	CASVRLRANTGELFF
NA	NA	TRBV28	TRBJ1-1	TGTGCCAGCAGTTTATTTCGCGAGGGCACTGAAGCTTTCTTT	CASSLFREGTEAFF
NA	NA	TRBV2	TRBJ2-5	TGTGCCAGCAGTGAGACAGGAGAGTACCAAGAGACCCAGTACTTC	CASSETGEYQETQYF
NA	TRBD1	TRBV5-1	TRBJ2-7	TGCGCCAGCAGCCTGGGACAGGGCGAGCAGTACTTC	CASSLGQGEQYF
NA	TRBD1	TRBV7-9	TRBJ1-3	TGTGCCAGCAGCTCTCGGGACAGGGAAGGAAACACCATATATTTT	CASSSRDREGNTIYF
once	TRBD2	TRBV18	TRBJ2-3	TGTGCCAGCTCACCTGGGACTAGCGGGGGGGCCGCAGATACGCAGTATTTT	CASSPGTSGGAADTQYF
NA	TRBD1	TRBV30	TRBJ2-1	TGTGCCTCCGATACGTATGGGACAGGGGGCAGCTCCTACAATGAGCAGTTCTTC	CASDTYGTGGSSYNEQFF
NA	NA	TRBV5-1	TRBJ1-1	TGCGCCAGCAGCTTGGGTCGACAGGCGAACACTGAAGCTTTCTTT	CASSLGRQANTEAFF